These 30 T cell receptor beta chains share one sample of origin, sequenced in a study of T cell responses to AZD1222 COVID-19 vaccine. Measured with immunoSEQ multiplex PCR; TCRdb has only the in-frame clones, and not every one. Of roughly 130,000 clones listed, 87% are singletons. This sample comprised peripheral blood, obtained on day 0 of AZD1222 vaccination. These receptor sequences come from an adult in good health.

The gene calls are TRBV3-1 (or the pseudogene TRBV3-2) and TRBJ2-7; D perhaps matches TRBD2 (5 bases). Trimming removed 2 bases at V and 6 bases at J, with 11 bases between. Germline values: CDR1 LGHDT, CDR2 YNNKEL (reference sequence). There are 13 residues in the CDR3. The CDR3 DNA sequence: TGTGCCAGCAGCCAACTCCGGGCGGGCGAGCAGTACTTC. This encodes CASSQLRAGEQYF.

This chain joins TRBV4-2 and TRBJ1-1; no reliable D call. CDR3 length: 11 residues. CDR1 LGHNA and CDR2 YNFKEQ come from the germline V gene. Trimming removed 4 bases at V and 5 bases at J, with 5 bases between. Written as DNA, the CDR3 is TGTGCCAGCAGCCGGGGTACTGAAGCTTTCTTT. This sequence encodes CASSRGTEAFF.

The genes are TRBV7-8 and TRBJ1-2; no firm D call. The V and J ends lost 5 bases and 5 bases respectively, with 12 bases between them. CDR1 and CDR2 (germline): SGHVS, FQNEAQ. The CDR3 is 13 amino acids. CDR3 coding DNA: TGTGCCAGCAGCCCGGACTGGACTTATGGCTACACCTTC. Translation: CASSPDWTYGYTF.

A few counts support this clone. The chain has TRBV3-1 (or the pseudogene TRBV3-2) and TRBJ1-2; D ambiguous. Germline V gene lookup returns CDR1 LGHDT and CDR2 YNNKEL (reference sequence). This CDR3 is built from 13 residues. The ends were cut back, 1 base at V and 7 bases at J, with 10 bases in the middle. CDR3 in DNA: TGTGCCAGCAGCCAAGTTCGGCATGGTGGCTACACCTTC. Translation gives CASSQVRHGGYTF.

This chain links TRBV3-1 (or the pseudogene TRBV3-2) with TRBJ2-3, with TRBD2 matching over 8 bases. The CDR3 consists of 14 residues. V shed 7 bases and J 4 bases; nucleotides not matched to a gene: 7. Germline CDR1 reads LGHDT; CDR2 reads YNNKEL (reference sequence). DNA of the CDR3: TGTGCCAGCACCTCAACGGGGGGGGCAGATACGCAGTATTTT. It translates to CASTSTGGADTQYF.

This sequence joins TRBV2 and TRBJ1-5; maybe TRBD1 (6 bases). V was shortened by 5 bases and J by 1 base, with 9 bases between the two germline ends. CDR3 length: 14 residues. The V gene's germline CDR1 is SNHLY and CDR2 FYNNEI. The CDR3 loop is CASSTGISNQPQHF. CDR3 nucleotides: TGTGCCAGCAGTACAGGGATCAGCAATCAGCCCCAGCATTTT.

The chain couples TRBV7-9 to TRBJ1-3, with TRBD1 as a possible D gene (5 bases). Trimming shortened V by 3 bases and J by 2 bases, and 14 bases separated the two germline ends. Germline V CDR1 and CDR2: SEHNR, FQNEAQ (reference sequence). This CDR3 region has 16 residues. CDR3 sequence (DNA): TGTGCCAGCAGCTTGGCGGAGGGGTTGGCTGGAAACACCATATATTTT. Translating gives CASSLAEGLAGNTIYF.

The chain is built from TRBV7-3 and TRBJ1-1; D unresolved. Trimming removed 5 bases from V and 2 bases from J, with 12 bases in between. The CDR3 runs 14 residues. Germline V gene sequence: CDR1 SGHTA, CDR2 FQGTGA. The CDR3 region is CASSPSRENTEAFF. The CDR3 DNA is TGTGCCAGCAGCCCCTCCCGGGAAAACACTGAAGCTTTCTTT.

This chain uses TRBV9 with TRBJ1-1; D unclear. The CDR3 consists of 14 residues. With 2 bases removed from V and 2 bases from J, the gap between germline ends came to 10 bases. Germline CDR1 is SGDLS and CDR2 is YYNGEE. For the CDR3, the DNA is TGTGCCAGCAGCGTGTTTGGCGGAAACACTGAAGCTTTCTTT. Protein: CASSVFGGNTEAFF.

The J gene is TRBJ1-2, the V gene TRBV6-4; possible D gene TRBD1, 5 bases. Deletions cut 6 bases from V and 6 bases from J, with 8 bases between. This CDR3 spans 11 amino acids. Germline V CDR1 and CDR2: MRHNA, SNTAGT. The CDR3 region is CASRGVNGYTF. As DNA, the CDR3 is TGTGCCAGCAGGGGGGTCAATGGCTACACCTTC.

This CDR3 reads CAIRGPYNSPLHF. The CDR3 DNA reads TGTGCCATCAGGGGACCATATAATTCACCCCTCCACTTT. The chain combines TRBV10-3 with TRBJ1-6; weak D call: TRBD1 (5 bases). The CDR3 is made up of 13 amino acids. The V end was cut by 6 bases, the J end by 4 bases, with 7 bases between. Germline V gives CDR1 ENHRY, CDR2 SYGVKD.

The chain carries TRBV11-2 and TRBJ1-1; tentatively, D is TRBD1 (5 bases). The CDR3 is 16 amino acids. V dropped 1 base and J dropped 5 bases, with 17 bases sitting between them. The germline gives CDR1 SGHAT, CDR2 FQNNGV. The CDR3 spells CASSLAHTAGSTEAFF. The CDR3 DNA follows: TGTGCCAGCAGCTTAGCCCATACGGCAGGGAGTACTGAAGCTTTCTTT.

This CDR3 is CASSTPGAEAFF. CDR3 sequence (DNA): TGTGCCAGCAGTACCCCAGGGGCTGAAGCTTTCTTT. This sequence joins TRBV12-3 or TRBV12-4 and TRBJ1-1; a weak D match, TRBD1 (6 bases). The CDR3 is 12 residues long. The V and J ends lost 5 bases and 6 bases respectively, with 10 bases between them.

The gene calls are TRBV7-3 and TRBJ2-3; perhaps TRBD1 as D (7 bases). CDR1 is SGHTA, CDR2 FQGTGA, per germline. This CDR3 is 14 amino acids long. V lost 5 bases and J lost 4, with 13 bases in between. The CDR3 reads CASSKGGGSDTQYF. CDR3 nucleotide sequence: TGTGCCAGCAGCAAAGGAGGGGGCTCAGATACGCAGTATTTT. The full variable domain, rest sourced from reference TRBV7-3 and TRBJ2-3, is GAGVSQTPSNKVTEKGKYVELRCDPISGHTALYWYRQSLGQGPEFLIYFQGTGAADDSGLPNDRFFAVRPEGSVSTLKIQRTERGDSAVYLCASSKGGGSDTQYFGPGTRLTVL.

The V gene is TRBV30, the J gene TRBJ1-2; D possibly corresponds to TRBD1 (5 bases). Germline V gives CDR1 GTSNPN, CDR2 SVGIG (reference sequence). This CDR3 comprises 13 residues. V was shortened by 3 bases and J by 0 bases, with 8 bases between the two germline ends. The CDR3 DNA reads TGTGCCTGGAGCGAAGGGGCTAACTATGGCTACACCTTC. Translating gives CAWSEGANYGYTF.

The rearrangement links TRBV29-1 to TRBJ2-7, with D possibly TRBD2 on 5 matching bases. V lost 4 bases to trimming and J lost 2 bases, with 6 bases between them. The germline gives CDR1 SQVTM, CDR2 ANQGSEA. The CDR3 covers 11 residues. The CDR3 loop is CSVGGAYEQYF. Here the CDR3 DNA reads TGCAGCGTTGGGGGAGCCTACGAGCAGTACTTC.

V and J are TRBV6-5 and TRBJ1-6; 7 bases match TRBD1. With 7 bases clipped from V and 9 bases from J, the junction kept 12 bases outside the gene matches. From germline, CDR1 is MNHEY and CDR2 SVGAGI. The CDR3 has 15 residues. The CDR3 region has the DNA TGTGCCAGCACTCCCCTCGCCCAGGGGGTTTCACCCCTCCACTTT. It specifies CASTPLAQGVSPLHF.

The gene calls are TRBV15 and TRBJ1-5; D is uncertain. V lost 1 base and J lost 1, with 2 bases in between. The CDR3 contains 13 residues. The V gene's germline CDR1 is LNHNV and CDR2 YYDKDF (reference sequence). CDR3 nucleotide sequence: TGTGCCACCAGCAGAGCCAGCAATCAGCCCCAGCATTTT. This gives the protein CATSRASNQPQHF.

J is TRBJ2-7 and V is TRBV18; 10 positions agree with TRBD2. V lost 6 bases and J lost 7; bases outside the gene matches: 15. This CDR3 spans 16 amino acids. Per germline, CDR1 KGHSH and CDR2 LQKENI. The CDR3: CASSIQGLAGAREQYF. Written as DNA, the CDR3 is TGTGCCAGCTCTATCCAGGGGCTAGCGGGGGCCCGAGAGCAGTACTTC.

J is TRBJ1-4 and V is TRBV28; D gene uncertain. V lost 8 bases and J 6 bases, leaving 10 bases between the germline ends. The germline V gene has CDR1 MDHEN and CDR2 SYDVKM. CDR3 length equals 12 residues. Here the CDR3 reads CASAREDEKLFF. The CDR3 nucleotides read TGTGCCAGCGCAAGGGAGGATGAAAAACTGTTTTTT. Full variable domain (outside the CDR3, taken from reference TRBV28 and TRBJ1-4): DVKVTQSSRYLVKRTGEKVFLECVQDMDHENMFWYRQDPGLGLRLIYFSYDVKMKEKGDIPEGYSVSREKKERFSLILESASTNQTSMYLCASAREDEKLFFGSGTQLSVL.

The CDR3: CASRGGAVNTEAFF. The CDR3, as DNA: TGTGCCAGCAGGGGGGGGGCGGTGAACACTGAAGCTTTCTTT. This chain connects TRBV6-6 to TRBJ1-1; maybe TRBD1 (6 bases). The CDR3 totals 14 residues. Trimming stripped 6 bases from V and 0 bases from J, with 11 bases between. The germline CDR1 and CDR2 sequences are MNHNY and SVGAGI (reference sequence).

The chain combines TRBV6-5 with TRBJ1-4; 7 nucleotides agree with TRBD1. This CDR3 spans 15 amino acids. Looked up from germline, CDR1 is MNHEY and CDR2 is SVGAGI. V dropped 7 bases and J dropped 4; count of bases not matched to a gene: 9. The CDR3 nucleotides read TGTGCCAGCAACCTACAGGGGATAAATAATGAAAAACTGTTTTTT. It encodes CASNLQGINNEKLFF.

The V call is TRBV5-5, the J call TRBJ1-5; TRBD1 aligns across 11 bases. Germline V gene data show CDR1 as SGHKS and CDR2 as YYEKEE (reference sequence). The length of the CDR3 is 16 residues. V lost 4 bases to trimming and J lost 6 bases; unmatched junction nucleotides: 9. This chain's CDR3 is CASSGQGAIPGQPQHF. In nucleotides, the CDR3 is TGTGCCAGCAGCGGACAGGGGGCGATTCCGGGTCAGCCCCAGCATTTT.

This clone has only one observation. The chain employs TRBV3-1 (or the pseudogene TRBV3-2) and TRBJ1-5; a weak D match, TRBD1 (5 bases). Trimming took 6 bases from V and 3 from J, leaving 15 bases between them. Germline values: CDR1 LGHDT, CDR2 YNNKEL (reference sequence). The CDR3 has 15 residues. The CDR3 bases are TGTGCCAGCAGTTCCAACCCAGGGCCCAATCAGCCCCAGCATTTT. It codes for CASSSNPGPNQPQHF.

The CDR3 DNA follows: TGCGCCAGCAGCTTACCGCCAGGGGGCGCCGAGACCCAGTACTTC. Translating gives CASSLPPGGAETQYF. V usage is TRBV5-1 and J usage is TRBJ2-5; TRBD1 agrees at 8 bases. The J segment lost 5 bases and the V segment lost 2 bases, leaving 8 bases of the junction unmatched. Germline CDR1 and CDR2: SGHRS and YFSETQ. The CDR3 runs to 15 residues.

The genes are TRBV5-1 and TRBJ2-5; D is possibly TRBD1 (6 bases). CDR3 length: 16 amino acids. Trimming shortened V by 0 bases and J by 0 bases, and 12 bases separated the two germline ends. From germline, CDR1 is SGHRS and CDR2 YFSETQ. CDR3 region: CASSLVPGTNQETQYF. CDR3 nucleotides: TGCGCCAGCAGCTTGGTTCCGGGGACAAACCAAGAGACCCAGTACTTC.

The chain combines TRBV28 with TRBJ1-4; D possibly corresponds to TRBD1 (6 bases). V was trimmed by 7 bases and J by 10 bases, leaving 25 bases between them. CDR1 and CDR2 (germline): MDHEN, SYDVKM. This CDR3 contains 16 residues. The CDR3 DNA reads TGTGCCAGCATGGGGGGCTCCGGGGGCGGATTTGGAAAACTGTTTTTT. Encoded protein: CASMGGSGGGFGKLFF.

Here the CDR3 reads CASSYYRGHGNTIYF. The CDR3 nucleotides are TGTGCCAGCAGTTACTACAGGGGGCACGGAAACACCATATATTTT. The J gene is TRBJ1-3, the V gene TRBV6-5; 9 nucleotides line up with TRBD1. This CDR3 has 15 residues. CDR1 is MNHEY, CDR2 SVGAGI, per germline. V gave up 1 base and J gave up 4 bases; unmatched junction bases: 2.

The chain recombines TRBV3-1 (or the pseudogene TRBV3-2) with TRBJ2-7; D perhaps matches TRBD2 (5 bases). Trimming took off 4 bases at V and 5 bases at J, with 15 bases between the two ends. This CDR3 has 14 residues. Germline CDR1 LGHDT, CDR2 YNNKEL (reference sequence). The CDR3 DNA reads TGTGCCAGCAGCCCCAGAAGCGGTCGGGACGAGCAGTACTTC. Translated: CASSPRSGRDEQYF.

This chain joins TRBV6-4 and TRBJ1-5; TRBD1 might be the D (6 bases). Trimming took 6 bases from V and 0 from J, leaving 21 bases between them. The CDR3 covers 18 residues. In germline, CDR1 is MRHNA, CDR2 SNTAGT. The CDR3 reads CASRVEIDRQPSNQPQHF. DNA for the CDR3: TGTGCCAGCAGGGTAGAAATCGACAGGCAACCTAGCAATCAGCCCCAGCATTTT.